These 8 T cell receptor beta chains were sequenced from one sample in a study of cytomegalovirus exposure and HLA in healthy donors. The PCR made use of 60 Vbeta and 13 Jbeta primers. Some clones are missing from TCRdb's copy, which holds only in-frame ones; the method was immunoSEQ multiplex PCR. This sample has around 120,000 clones; roughly 80% occur once, and the top ten carry approximately 1.2%. The sample was PBMCs. Receptors were obtained from a boy younger than 18 in good health and CMV-seronegative.

V and J are TRBV4-1 and TRBJ2-1, with D possibly TRBD2 on 5 matching bases. Germline loops: CDR1 MGHRA, CDR2 YSYEKL. The CDR3 has 14 amino acids. V lost 0 bases, J lost 5 bases, and 8 bases lay in between. The CDR3: CASSQETGNNEQFF. The CDR3 bases are TGCGCCAGCAGCCAAGAGACCGGGAACAATGAGCAGTTCTTC.

The J gene is TRBJ2-6, the V gene TRBV18; tentatively, D is TRBD2 (5 bases). V was trimmed by 3 bases and J by 1 base, leaving 13 bases between them. The CDR3 is 17 amino acids. The germline V gene has CDR1 KGHSH and CDR2 LQKENI. The CDR3 region is CASSPGSGLSGANVLTF. The CDR3 region has the DNA TGTGCCAGCTCACCGGGGAGTGGATTGTCTGGGGCCAACGTCCTGACTTTC.

The V gene is TRBV27, the J gene TRBJ1-1; D possibly corresponds to TRBD1 (6 bases). This CDR3 has 14 residues. Germline V CDR1 and CDR2: MNHEY, SMNVEV (reference sequence). Trimming pared 0 bases from V and 9 bases from J, leaving 14 bases between. This CDR3 reads CASSLSVKGVKAFF. For the CDR3, the DNA is TGTGCCAGCAGTTTATCGGTGAAGGGGGTAAAAGCTTTCTTT.

The CDR3 reads CAWSPGLFLNQPQHF. The CDR3 nucleotides are TGTGCCTGGAGTCCCGGACTGTTCCTCAATCAGCCCCAGCATTTT. The genes are TRBV30 and TRBJ1-5; D gene uncertain. Deletions cut 2 bases from V and 3 bases from J, with 14 bases between. Germline assignment: CDR1 GTSNPN and CDR2 SVGIG (reference sequence). CDR3 length: 15 residues. Drawing the rest from reference TRBV30 and TRBJ1-5, the complete variable domain is SQTIHQWPATLVQPVGSPLSLECTVEGTSNPNLYWYRQAAGRGLQLLFYSVGIGQISSEVPQNLSASRPQDRQFILSSKKLLLSDSGFYLCAWSPGLFLNQPQHFGDGTRLSIL.

This chain joins TRBV30 and TRBJ2-6, with TRBD2 identical over 7 bases. J was trimmed by 0 bases and V by 2 bases; bases with no gene match: 13. The CDR3 has 19 amino acids. Looked up from germline, CDR1 is GTSNPN and CDR2 is SVGIG (reference sequence). CDR3 nucleotides: TGTGCCTGGAGTAGGCGTACAGTTAGCGGGTTCTCTGGGGCCAACGTCCTGACTTTC. Its translation: CAWSRRTVSGFSGANVLTF.

The chain links TRBV19 to TRBJ2-1, with D tentatively TRBD1 (6 bases). Trimming stripped 3 bases from V and 3 bases from J, with 9 bases between. The CDR3 contains 14 residues. Germline values: CDR1 LNHDA, CDR2 SQIVND (reference sequence). CDR3 sequence: CASSMGRGYNEQFF. The CDR3, as DNA: TGTGCCAGTAGTATGGGCAGGGGCTACAATGAGCAGTTCTTC.

The rearrangement uses TRBV6-4 and TRBJ2-2; 7 bases agree with TRBD2. CDR1 and CDR2 from the germline V gene are MRHNA and SNTAGT. This CDR3 comprises 15 residues. The trim removed 3 bases at V and 6 bases at J, leaving 7 bases unmatched. This chain's CDR3 is CASSDPRDYPGELFF. The CDR3 DNA sequence: TGTGCCAGCAGTGATCCCAGGGACTACCCCGGGGAGCTGTTTTTT.

This sequence joins TRBV5-6 and TRBJ1-5; a possible D gene is TRBD1 (5 bases). Trimming left V 0 bases short and J 2 bases short, with 9 bases between. Per the germline V gene, CDR1 is SGHDT and CDR2 is YYEEEE. The CDR3 length is 15 residues. The CDR3 DNA reads TGTGCCAGCAGCTTGGCAGGGTGGGGCAATCAGCCCCAGCATTTT. It codes for CASSLAGWGNQPQHF.